These T cell receptor beta chains were read from a single sample in a study of shared clonotypes between healthy human individuals. The data were produced by immunoSEQ multiplex PCR, yet TCRdb's version contains in-frame clones alone and is incomplete. The sample lists roughly 2 million clones; 85% to 95% were seen once. Specimen: naive CD4+ T cells sorted from blood. The receptor set was obtained from a man between 18 and 35 years old in good health. Both conserved end residues are part of each CDR3. Fields, in order: J gene, CDR3 length, D gene, clone size, V gene, CDR3 protein, CDR3 DNA. The D gene is left open where the match is weak. Expanded clones are given a class, and other clones once, few, many or no size at all.

j_gene: TRBJ2-7; len: 14; d_gene: NA; abundance: NA; v_gene: TRBV5-1; CDR3aa: CASSVTGGAYEQYF; CDR3nt: TGCGCCAGCAGCGTGACAGGTGGGGCCTACGAGCAGTACTTC
j_gene: TRBJ2-3; len: 17; d_gene: TRBD2; abundance: NA; v_gene: TRBV19; CDR3aa: CASSIGLAGGLGDTQYF; CDR3nt: TGTGCCAGTAGTATTGGGCTAGCGGGGGGGCTGGGAGATACGCAGTATTTT
j_gene: TRBJ1-6; len: 16; d_gene: TRBD1; abundance: many; v_gene: TRBV30; CDR3aa: CAWGSGTGVYNSPLHF; CDR3nt: TGTGCCTGGGGGTCCGGGACAGGGGTTTATAATTCACCCCTCCACTTT
j_gene: TRBJ2-7; len: 16; d_gene: TRBD1; abundance: NA; v_gene: TRBV5-5; CDR3aa: CASSLAIGQAIYEQYF; CDR3nt: TGTGCCAGCAGCTTGGCTATCGGACAGGCAATCTACGAGCAGTACTTC
j_gene: TRBJ1-5; len: 15; d_gene: TRBD1; abundance: NA; v_gene: TRBV9; CDR3aa: CASSITGDSNQPQHF; CDR3nt: TGTGCCAGCAGCATTACAGGGGATAGCAATCAGCCCCAGCATTTT
j_gene: TRBJ1-1; len: 14; d_gene: NA; abundance: NA; v_gene: TRBV5-4; CDR3aa: CASSPGQVNTEAFF; CDR3nt: TGTGCCAGCAGCCCCGGTCAGGTTAACACTGAAGCTTTCTTT
j_gene: TRBJ2-7; len: 13; d_gene: TRBD1; abundance: few; v_gene: TRBV18; CDR3aa: CASSLTQGIEQYF; CDR3nt: TGTGCCAGCTCATTGACACAGGGGATCGAGCAGTACTTC
j_gene: TRBJ2-7; len: 13; d_gene: NA; abundance: NA; v_gene: TRBV11-2; CDR3aa: CASREDQAYEQYF; CDR3nt: TGTGCCAGCAGAGAAGATCAAGCCTACGAGCAGTACTTC
j_gene: TRBJ1-2; len: 13; d_gene: TRBD1; abundance: NA; v_gene: TRBV6-1; CDR3aa: CASTETGNYGYTF; CDR3nt: TGTGCCAGCACTGAGACAGGGAACTATGGCTACACCTTC
j_gene: TRBJ2-2; len: 13; d_gene: NA; abundance: NA; v_gene: TRBV10-1; CDR3aa: CASSDPNTGELFF; CDR3nt: TGCGCCAGCAGTGACCCCAACACCGGGGAGCTGTTTTTT
j_gene: TRBJ2-5; len: 16; d_gene: NA; abundance: NA; v_gene: TRBV11-3; CDR3aa: CASSLKLFQGSETQYF; CDR3nt: TGTGCCAGCAGCTTGAAACTATTTCAGGGGTCGGAGACCCAGTACTTC
j_gene: TRBJ2-2; len: 14; d_gene: NA; abundance: NA; v_gene: TRBV5-6; CDR3aa: CASYWGRNTGELFF; CDR3nt: TGTGCCAGTTATTGGGGCCGAAACACCGGGGAGCTGTTTTTT
j_gene: TRBJ2-3; len: 11; d_gene: NA; abundance: NA; v_gene: TRBV5-1; CDR3aa: CASRALDTQYF; CDR3nt: TGCGCCAGCAGGGCCCTAGATACGCAGTATTTT
j_gene: TRBJ1-1; len: 15; d_gene: NA; abundance: NA; v_gene: TRBV10-3; CDR3aa: CAISESKGLNTEAFF; CDR3nt: TGTGCCATCAGTGAGTCGAAGGGTTTGAACACTGAAGCTTTCTTT
j_gene: TRBJ1-1; len: 12; d_gene: NA; abundance: once; v_gene: TRBV13; CDR3aa: CASSFRRGEAFF; CDR3nt: TGTGCCAGCAGCTTCCGGAGGGGGGAAGCTTTCTTT
j_gene: TRBJ2-1; len: 16; d_gene: NA; abundance: NA; v_gene: TRBV6-4; CDR3aa: CASSPKLVGLYNEQFF; CDR3nt: TGTGCCAGCAGTCCAAAACTAGTCGGCCTCTACAATGAGCAGTTCTTC
j_gene: TRBJ2-7; len: 16; d_gene: TRBD1; abundance: NA; v_gene: TRBV5-1; CDR3aa: CASSLASTGESYEQYF; CDR3nt: TGCGCCAGCAGCTTGGCCAGCACAGGGGAGAGCTACGAGCAGTACTTC
j_gene: TRBJ2-7; len: 13; d_gene: NA; abundance: NA; v_gene: TRBV10-3; CDR3aa: CAISSLEGYEQYF; CDR3nt: TGTGCCATCAGTTCGCTTGAGGGTTACGAGCAGTACTTC
j_gene: TRBJ2-7; len: 16; d_gene: TRBD2; abundance: NA; v_gene: TRBV27; CDR3aa: CASSSTSGRAKVEQYF; CDR3nt: TGTGCCAGCAGTTCGACTAGCGGGAGGGCCAAAGTCGAGCAGTACTTC
j_gene: TRBJ2-6; len: 15; d_gene: NA; abundance: NA; v_gene: TRBV4-1; CDR3aa: CASSQVGTGANVLTF; CDR3nt: TGCGCCAGCAGCCAAGTAGGAACTGGGGCCAACGTCCTGACTTTC
j_gene: TRBJ2-7; len: 14; d_gene: TRBD1; abundance: NA; v_gene: TRBV7-2; CDR3aa: CASSRQGASYEQYF; CDR3nt: TGTGCCAGCAGCCGTCAGGGGGCCTCCTACGAGCAGTACTTC
j_gene: TRBJ2-1; len: 11; d_gene: NA; abundance: NA; v_gene: TRBV25-1; CDR3aa: CASSELGKQFF; CDR3nt: TGTGCCAGCAGTGAACTTGGGAAGCAGTTCTTC
j_gene: TRBJ2-7; len: 15; d_gene: TRBD2; abundance: NA; v_gene: TRBV6-5; CDR3aa: CASSSGGGRPYEQYF; CDR3nt: TGTGCCAGCAGTTCAGGCGGCGGGAGGCCGTACGAGCAGTACTTC